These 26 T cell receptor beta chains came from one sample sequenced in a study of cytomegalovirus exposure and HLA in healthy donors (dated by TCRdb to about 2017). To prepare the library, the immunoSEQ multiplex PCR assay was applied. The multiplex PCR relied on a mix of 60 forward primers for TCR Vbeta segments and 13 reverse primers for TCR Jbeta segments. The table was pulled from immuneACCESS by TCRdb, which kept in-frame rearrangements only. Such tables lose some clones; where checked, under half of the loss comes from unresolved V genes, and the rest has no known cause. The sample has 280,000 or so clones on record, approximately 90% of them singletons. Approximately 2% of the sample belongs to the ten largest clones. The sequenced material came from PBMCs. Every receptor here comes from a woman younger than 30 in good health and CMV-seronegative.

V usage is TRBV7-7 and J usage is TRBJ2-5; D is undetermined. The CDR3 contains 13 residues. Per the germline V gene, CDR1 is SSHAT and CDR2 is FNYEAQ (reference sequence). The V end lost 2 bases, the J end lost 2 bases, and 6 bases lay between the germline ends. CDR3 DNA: TGTGCCAGCAGCTTACGGGTGCAAGAGACCCAGTACTTC. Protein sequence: CASSLRVQETQYF.

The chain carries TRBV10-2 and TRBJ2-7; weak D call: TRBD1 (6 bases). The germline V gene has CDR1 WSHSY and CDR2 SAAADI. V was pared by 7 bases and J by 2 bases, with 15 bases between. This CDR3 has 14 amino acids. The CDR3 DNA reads TGCGCCAGCAACGAAGCCCGGGACACCTACGAGCAGTACTTC. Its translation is CASNEARDTYEQYF.

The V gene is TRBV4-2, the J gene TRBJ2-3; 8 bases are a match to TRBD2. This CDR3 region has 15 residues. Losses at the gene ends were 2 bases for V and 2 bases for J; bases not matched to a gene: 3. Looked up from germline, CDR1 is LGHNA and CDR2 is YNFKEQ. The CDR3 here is CASSQRRGVTDTQYF. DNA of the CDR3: TGTGCCAGCAGCCAAAGGCGGGGGGTCACAGATACGCAGTATTTT.

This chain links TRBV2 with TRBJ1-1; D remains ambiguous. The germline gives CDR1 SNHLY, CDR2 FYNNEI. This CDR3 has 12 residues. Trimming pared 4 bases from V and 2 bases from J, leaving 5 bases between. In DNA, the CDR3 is TGTGCCAGCAGTGGGAGAAACACTGAAGCTTTCTTT. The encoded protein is CASSGRNTEAFF.

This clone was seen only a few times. The CDR3 DNA sequence: TGTGCCAGCAGCTTAGGCATAGATCGGACTGAAGCTTTCTTT. It codes for CASSLGIDRTEAFF. This rearrangement joins TRBV7-6 to TRBJ1-1, with D unclear. Trimming left V 1 base short and J 5 bases short, with 11 bases between. Per germline, CDR1 SGHVS and CDR2 FNYEAQ. This CDR3 has 14 residues.

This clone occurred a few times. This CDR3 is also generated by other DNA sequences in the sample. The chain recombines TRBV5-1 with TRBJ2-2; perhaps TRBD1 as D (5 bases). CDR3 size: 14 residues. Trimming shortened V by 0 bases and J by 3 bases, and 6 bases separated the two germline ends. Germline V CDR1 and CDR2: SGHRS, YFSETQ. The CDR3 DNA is TGCGCCAGCAGCTTGGCGACAGACACCGGGGAGCTGTTTTTT. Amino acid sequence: CASSLATDTGELFF. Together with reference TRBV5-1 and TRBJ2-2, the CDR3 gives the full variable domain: KAGVTQTPRYLIKTRGQQVTLSCSPISGHRSVSWYQQTPGQGLQFLFEYFSETQRNKGNFPGRFSGRQFSNSRSEMNVSTLELGDSALYLCASSLATDTGELFFGEGSRLTVL.

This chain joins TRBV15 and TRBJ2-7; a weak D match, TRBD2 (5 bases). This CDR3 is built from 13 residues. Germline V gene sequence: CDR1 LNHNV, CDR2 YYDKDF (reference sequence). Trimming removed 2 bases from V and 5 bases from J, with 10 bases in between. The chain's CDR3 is CATSRNSADEQYF. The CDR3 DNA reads TGTGCCACCAGCAGAAACTCAGCGGACGAGCAGTACTTC.

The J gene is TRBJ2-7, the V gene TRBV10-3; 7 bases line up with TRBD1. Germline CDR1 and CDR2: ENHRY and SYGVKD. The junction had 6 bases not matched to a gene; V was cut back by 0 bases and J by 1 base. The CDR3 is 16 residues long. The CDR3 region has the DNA TGTGCCATCAGTGAGTCGGGACAGAGTCCGTCCTACGAGCAGTACTTC. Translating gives CAISESGQSPSYEQYF.

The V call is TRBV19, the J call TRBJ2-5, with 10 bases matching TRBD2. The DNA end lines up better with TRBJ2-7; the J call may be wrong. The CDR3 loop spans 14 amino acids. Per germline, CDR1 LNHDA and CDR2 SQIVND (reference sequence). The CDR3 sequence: CATAWTSGSYEQYF. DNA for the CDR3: TGTGCCACCGCATGGACTAGCGGCTCCTACGAGCAGTACTTC.

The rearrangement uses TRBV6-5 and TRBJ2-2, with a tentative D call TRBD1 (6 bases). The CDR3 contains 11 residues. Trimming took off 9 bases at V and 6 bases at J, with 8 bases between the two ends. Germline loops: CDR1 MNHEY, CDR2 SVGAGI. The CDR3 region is CASTGPGELFF. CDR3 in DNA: TGTGCCAGTACAGGGCCCGGGGAGCTGTTTTTT.

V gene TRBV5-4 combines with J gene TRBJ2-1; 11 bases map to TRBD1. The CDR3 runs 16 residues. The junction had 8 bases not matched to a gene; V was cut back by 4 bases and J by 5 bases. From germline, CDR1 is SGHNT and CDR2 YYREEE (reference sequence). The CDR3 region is CASSRGGQGAHNEQFF. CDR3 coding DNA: TGTGCCAGCAGCCGCGGCGGACAGGGGGCTCACAATGAGCAGTTCTTC.

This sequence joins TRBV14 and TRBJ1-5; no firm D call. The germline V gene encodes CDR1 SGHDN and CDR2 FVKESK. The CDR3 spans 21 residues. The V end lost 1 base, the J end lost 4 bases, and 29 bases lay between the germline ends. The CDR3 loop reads CASSQGEALVTHPDPNQPQHF. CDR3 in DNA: TGTGCCAGCAGCCAAGGGGAGGCTTTAGTAACCCACCCAGACCCAAATCAGCCCCAGCATTTT.

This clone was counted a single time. DNA for the CDR3: TGCGCCAGCAGCCGGACTAGCGGGGTCACCGGGGAGCTGTTTTTT. It yields the protein CASSRTSGVTGELFF. The chain couples TRBV10-1 to TRBJ2-2; 12 bases line up with TRBD2. J was trimmed by 4 bases and V by 6 bases; bases with no gene match: 3. Germline CDR1 and CDR2: WNHNN and SYGVQD (reference sequence). This CDR3 has 15 residues.

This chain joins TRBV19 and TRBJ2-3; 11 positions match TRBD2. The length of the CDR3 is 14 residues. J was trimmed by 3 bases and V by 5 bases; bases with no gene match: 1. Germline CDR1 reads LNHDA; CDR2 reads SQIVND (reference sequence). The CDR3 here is CASSLAGGTDTQYF. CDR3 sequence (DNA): TGTGCCAGTAGTCTAGCGGGGGGAACAGATACGCAGTATTTT.

CDR3 DNA: TGCGCCAGCAGCTTCGAGGGGGCGATGGAAAAACTGTTTTTT. As protein: CASSFEGAMEKLFF. This chain uses TRBV5-1 with TRBJ1-4; 7 nucleotides match TRBD1. Per germline, CDR1 SGHRS and CDR2 YFSETQ. The CDR3 spans 14 residues. J lost 8 bases, V lost 2 bases, and 6 bases had no gene match.

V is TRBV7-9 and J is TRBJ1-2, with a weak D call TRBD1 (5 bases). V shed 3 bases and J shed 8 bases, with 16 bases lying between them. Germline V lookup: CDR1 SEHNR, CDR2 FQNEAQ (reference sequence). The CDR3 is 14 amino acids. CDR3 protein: CASSFGGNMRGYTF. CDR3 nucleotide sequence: TGTGCCAGCAGCTTTGGGGGGAATATGCGGGGCTACACCTTC.

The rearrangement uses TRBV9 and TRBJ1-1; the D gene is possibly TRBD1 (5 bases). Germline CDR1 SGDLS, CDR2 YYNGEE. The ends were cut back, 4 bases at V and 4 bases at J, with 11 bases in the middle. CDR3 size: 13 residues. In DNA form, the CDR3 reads TGTGCCAGCAGCCCAAGGGGAAGCACTGAAGCTTTCTTT. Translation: CASSPRGSTEAFF.

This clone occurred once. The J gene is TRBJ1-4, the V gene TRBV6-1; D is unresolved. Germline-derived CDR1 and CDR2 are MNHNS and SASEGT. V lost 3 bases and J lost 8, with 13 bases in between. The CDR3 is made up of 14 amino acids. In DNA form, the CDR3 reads TGTGCCAGCAGTGAGCTTTGGACTACCGAAAAACTGTTTTTT. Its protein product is CASSELWTTEKLFF.

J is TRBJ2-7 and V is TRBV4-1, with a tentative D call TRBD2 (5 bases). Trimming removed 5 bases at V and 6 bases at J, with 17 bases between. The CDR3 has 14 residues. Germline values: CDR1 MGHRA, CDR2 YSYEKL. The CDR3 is CASSAAERVGEQYF. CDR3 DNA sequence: TGCGCCAGCAGCGCTGCGGAGAGGGTCGGCGAGCAGTACTTC.

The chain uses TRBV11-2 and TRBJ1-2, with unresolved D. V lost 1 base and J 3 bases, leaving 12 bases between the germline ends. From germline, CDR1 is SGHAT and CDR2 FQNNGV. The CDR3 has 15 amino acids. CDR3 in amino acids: CASSLGSTRDYGYTF. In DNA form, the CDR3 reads TGTGCCAGCAGCTTAGGCTCGACACGCGACTATGGCTACACCTTC.

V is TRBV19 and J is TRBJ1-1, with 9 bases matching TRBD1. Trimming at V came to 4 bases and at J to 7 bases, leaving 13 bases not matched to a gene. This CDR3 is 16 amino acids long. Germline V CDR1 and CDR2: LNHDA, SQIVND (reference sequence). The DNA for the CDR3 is TGTGCCAGTAGTAACCCTCGGGACAGGGAGGGAGATGAAGCTTTCTTT. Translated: CASSNPRDREGDEAFF.

The CDR3 loop reads CASRDRGQSYNEQFF. The CDR3 DNA sequence: TGTGCCAGCAGGGACAGGGGACAATCCTACAATGAGCAGTTCTTC. This sequence joins TRBV6-1 and TRBJ2-1; the match to TRBD1 covers 9 bases. CDR1 is MNHNS, CDR2 SASEGT, per germline. The CDR3 consists of 15 residues. V lost 6 bases and J lost 1; bases outside the gene matches: 4.

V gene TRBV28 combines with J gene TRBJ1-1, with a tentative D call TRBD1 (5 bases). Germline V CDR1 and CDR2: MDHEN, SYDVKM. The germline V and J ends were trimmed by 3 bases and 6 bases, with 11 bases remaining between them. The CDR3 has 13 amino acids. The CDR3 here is CASSFSGSAEAFF. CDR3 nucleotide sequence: TGTGCCAGCAGTTTCTCAGGGTCCGCTGAAGCTTTCTTT.

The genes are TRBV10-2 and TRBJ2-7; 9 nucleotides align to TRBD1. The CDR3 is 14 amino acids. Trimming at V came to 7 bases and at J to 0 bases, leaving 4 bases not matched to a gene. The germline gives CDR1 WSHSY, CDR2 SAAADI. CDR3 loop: CASTRQGDSYEQYF. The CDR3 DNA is TGCGCCAGCACCCGACAGGGGGACTCCTACGAGCAGTACTTC.

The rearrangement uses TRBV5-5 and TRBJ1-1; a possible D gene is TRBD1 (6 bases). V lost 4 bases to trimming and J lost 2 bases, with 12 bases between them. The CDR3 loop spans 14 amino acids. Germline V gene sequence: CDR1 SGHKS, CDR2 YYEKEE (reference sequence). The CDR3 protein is CASSPDRTNTEAFF. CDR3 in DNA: TGTGCCAGCAGCCCCGACAGGACTAACACTGAAGCTTTCTTT.

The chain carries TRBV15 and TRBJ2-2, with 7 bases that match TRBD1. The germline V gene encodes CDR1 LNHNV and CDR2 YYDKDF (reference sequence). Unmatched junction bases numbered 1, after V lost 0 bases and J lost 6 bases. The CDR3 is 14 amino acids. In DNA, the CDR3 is TGTGCCACCAGCAGAGATAGGGGGCCCGGGGAGCTGTTTTTT. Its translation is CATSRDRGPGELFF.